The rows below give T cell receptor beta chains drawn from one sample of a study of siplizumab effects on memory and regulatory T cells. This table comes from immunoSEQ multiplex PCR, and its TCRdb copy is limited to in-frame clones, with some not included. The sample contains 99,000 or so clones, about 93% of which appear only once. The sequencing input was Tregs sorted from blood. The receptors stem from a human donor in good health. CDR3s include the opening cysteine and the closing phenylalanine or tryptophan. A D gene is named only where the DNA matches it firmly. Rows may omit the clone size; those that give it use once, few, many or a size class.

J gene	D gene	V gene	clone size	CDR3 protein	CDR3 DNA
TRBJ1-4	NA	TRBV5-6	NA	CASSLAGINEKLFF	TGTGCCAGCAGCTTGGCGGGAATTAATGAAAAACTGTTTTTT
TRBJ1-3	NA	TRBV9	NA	CASSPGGGNSGNTIYF	TGTGCCAGCAGCCCAGGAGGGGGTAACTCTGGAAACACCATATATTTT
TRBJ2-3	NA	TRBV7-8	once	CASRNTGSTTDTQYF	TGTGCCAGCAGGAATACGGGGAGTACCACAGATACGCAGTATTTT
TRBJ2-1	NA	TRBV14	NA	CASSRQGGPWGNNEQFF	TGTGCCAGCAGCCGACAAGGAGGCCCCTGGGGGAATAATGAGCAGTTCTTC
TRBJ2-7	NA	TRBV28	few	CASSFGGFSYEQYF	TGTGCCAGCAGTTTCGGAGGATTCTCCTACGAGCAGTACTTC
TRBJ2-5	NA	TRBV5-6	once	CASSPSWGGETQYF	TGTGCCAGCAGCCCTTCGTGGGGTGGGGAGACCCAGTACTTC
TRBJ1-2	TRBD1	TRBV27	NA	CASSFQGAGYGYTF	TGTGCCAGCAGTTTTCAGGGGGCTGGGTATGGCTACACCTTC
TRBJ1-2	NA	TRBV19	once	CASLDSYGYTF	TGTGCCAGCCTCGACAGCTATGGCTACACCTTC
TRBJ2-1	NA	TRBV19	NA	CASSIGGGNEQFF	TGTGCCAGTAGTATAGGAGGCGGCAATGAGCAGTTCTTC
TRBJ1-2	TRBD1	TRBV11-2	NA	CASSQDRVNRYTF	TGTGCCAGCAGCCAGGACAGGGTCAACCGCTACACCTTC
TRBJ1-1	NA	TRBV6-6	once	CASSYGGENTEAFF	TGTGCCAGCAGTTACGGAGGAGAGAACACTGAAGCTTTCTTT
TRBJ2-5	NA	TRBV10-2	NA	CASTELETQYF	TGCGCCAGCACCGAACTAGAGACCCAGTACTTC
TRBJ1-1	NA	TRBV6-6	NA	CASSYSMTVEAFF	TGTGCCAGCAGTTACTCGATGACAGTTGAAGCTTTCTTT
TRBJ2-3	NA	TRBV5-4	NA	CASSLAGRGPNTDTQYF	TGTGCCAGCAGCTTGGCGGGGAGGGGGCCTAACACAGATACGCAGTATTTT
TRBJ1-2	TRBD1	TRBV7-2	NA	CASSLYTGVYGYTF	TGTGCCAGCAGCTTATATACAGGGGTCTATGGCTACACCTTC
TRBJ2-1	NA	TRBV18	few	CASSPRDEQFF	TGTGCCAGCTCACCACGGGATGAGCAGTTCTTC
TRBJ2-2	TRBD1	TRBV27	NA	CASSPEPTGLTGELFF	TGTGCCAGCAGTCCGGAGCCGACAGGGCTCACCGGGGAGCTGTTTTTT
TRBJ2-3	NA	TRBV18	NA	CASSPGLATDTQYF	TGTGCCAGCTCCCCCGGGCTCGCGACAGATACGCAGTATTTT
TRBJ2-1	NA	TRBV30	NA	CAWMRGGHNEQFF	TGTGCCTGGATGAGGGGGGGACACAATGAGCAGTTCTTC
TRBJ2-3	NA	TRBV30	NA	CAWSPDSTDTQYF	TGTGCCTGGAGTCCGGACAGCACAGATACGCAGTATTTT
TRBJ2-5	NA	TRBV6-1	NA	CASGGILQETQYF	TGTGCCAGCGGGGGGATCTTGCAAGAGACCCAGTACTTC
TRBJ1-2	TRBD1	TRBV19	NA	CASSPTGNYGYTF	TGTGCCAGTAGTCCGACAGGGAACTATGGCTACACCTTC
TRBJ1-2	TRBD1	TRBV6-1	NA	CASRGTGGHGYTF	TGTGCCAGCAGGGGGACAGGGGGCCATGGCTACACCTTC
TRBJ2-7	NA	TRBV27	NA	CASAPKAGAYPGEQYF	TGTGCCAGCGCCCCAAAGGCCGGGGCCTACCCTGGCGAGCAGTACTTC
TRBJ2-5	NA	TRBV11-2	once	CASSLFAPAETQYF	TGTGCCAGCAGCTTATTTGCACCGGCAGAGACCCAGTACTTC
TRBJ1-4	NA	TRBV6-6	NA	CASRTRGANEKLFF	TGTGCCAGCAGGACACGCGGGGCTAATGAAAAACTGTTTTTT
TRBJ2-2	TRBD2	TRBV19	NA	CASSIGTSWTGELFF	TGTGCCAGTAGTATTGGGACTAGCTGGACCGGGGAGCTGTTTTTT
TRBJ2-2	TRBD2	TRBV2	once	CASSLAGGSTGELFF	TGTGCCAGCAGTTTAGCGGGGGGGAGCACCGGGGAGCTGTTTTTT
TRBJ1-2	NA	TRBV14	NA	CASSQDNDAFPNYGYTF	TGTGCCAGCAGCCAAGACAATGATGCATTCCCTAACTATGGCTACACCTTC
TRBJ1-2	TRBD1	TRBV19	NA	CAIWTGAGGYTF	TGTGCCATCTGGACAGGGGCAGGTGGCTACACCTTC
TRBJ1-1	NA	TRBV2	NA	CASSGRRGRGTEAFF	TGTGCCAGCAGTGGCCGTCGAGGTCGGGGGACTGAAGCTTTCTTT
TRBJ1-5	NA	TRBV19	NA	CASKAAGASQPQHF	TGTGCCAGCAAAGCGGCAGGGGCGTCTCAGCCCCAGCATTTT
TRBJ2-2	NA	TRBV14	NA	CASSQEPGYTGELFF	TGTGCCAGCAGCCAAGAACCAGGGTACACCGGGGAGCTGTTTTTT
TRBJ2-7	NA	TRBV7-9	NA	CASTGFKNYEQYF	TGTGCCAGCACCGGGTTCAAGAACTACGAGCAGTACTTC
TRBJ2-7	NA	TRBV7-2	NA	CASSLTGTRYEQYF	TGTGCCAGCAGCTTAACCGGGACGAGGTACGAGCAGTACTTC
TRBJ1-2	NA	TRBV5-1	NA	CASSAFPGESGYTF	TGCGCCAGCAGCGCATTTCCAGGGGAGTCTGGCTACACCTTC
TRBJ2-5	NA	TRBV30	NA	CAWSVRLIPRQETQYF	TGTGCCTGGAGTGTAAGGCTCATACCCCGGCAAGAGACCCAGTACTTC
TRBJ2-3	TRBD1	TRBV6-6	NA	CASRGTGQDTQYF	TGTGCCAGCAGAGGGACAGGCCAGGATACGCAGTATTTT
TRBJ2-1	TRBD1	TRBV5-1	NA	CASSWGQNFNEQFF	TGCGCCAGCAGCTGGGGACAGAATTTCAATGAGCAGTTCTTC
TRBJ1-2	NA	TRBV5-1	NA	CASSLASRADKANYGYTF	TGCGCCAGCAGCTTGGCCTCCCGGGCGGACAAAGCTAACTATGGCTACACCTTC
TRBJ1-1	TRBD1	TRBV7-9	NA	CASSLRTGGADTEAFF	TGTGCCAGCAGCCTACGGACAGGGGGCGCGGACACTGAAGCTTTCTTT
TRBJ2-6	NA	TRBV18	NA	CASSLVPQGSRSGANVLTF	TGTGCCAGCTCACTTGTACCCCAGGGTTCGAGATCTGGGGCCAACGTCCTGACTTTC
TRBJ2-7	NA	TRBV10-3	NA	CATTGVSYEQYF	TGTGCCACGACAGGAGTCTCCTACGAGCAGTACTTC
TRBJ1-1	NA	TRBV7-2	NA	CASSLASPTEAFF	TGTGCCAGCAGCTTGGCCAGTCCCACTGAAGCTTTCTTT
TRBJ2-1	NA	TRBV2	NA	CASSGGRLHNEQFF	TGTGCCAGCAGTGGTGGGAGGCTCCACAATGAGCAGTTCTTC
TRBJ2-7	TRBD1	TRBV14	NA	CASSQGTGAPYEQYF	TGTGCCAGCAGCCAAGGGACAGGGGCTCCCTACGAGCAGTACTTC
TRBJ2-2	TRBD2	TRBV19	NA	CASSIVYTSGRAGSTGELFF	TGTGCCAGTAGTATAGTGTACACTAGCGGGAGGGCCGGGAGCACCGGGGAGCTGTTTTTT
TRBJ2-2	TRBD1	TRBV2	NA	CASSTSQGTGGTTGELFF	TGTGCCAGCAGTACCAGCCAGGGGACAGGGGGCACCACCGGGGAGCTGTTTTTT
TRBJ1-1	NA	TRBV9	NA	CASRAPGQNTEAFF	TGTGCCAGCAGGGCCCCAGGACAGAACACTGAAGCTTTCTTT